The 7 T cell receptor beta chains reported below all come from one sample, sequenced in a study of metastatic and nonmetastatic thyroid tumors. TCRdb re-called the PCR reads via MiXCR. Of some 11,000 clones listed, 31% are singletons. Patients had received no treatment of any kind before thyroid surgery. Sequencing was performed on tumor tissue. These receptors came from a female donor with papillary thyroid cancer or a benign thyroid nodule (not recorded which). Some clones in this sample may be carry-over from other donors' samples.

This clone was counted at least ten times. This may stem from a read error, because a much larger clone lies one nucleotide away. The chain links TRBV6-1 to TRBJ1-3; D is uncertain. Germline CDR1 MNHNS, CDR2 SASEGT. The CDR3 spans 16 residues. The CDR3 region is CASSLTRLSSGNAIYF. The CDR3, as DNA: TGTGCCAGCAGTTTGACCCGGCTTAGCTCTGGAAACGCCATATATTTT.

By sample share, this clone is medium-sized. CDR3 amino acids: CASSLGTGGELFF. The DNA for the CDR3 is TGCGCCAGCAGCTTGGGGACAGGCGGGGAGCTGTTTTTT. The rearrangement links TRBV5-1 to TRBJ2-2, with 7 positions matching TRBD1. The germline V gene has CDR1 SGHRS and CDR2 YFSETQ. V dropped 0 bases and J dropped 7; count of bases not matched to a gene: 0. The CDR3 is made up of 13 amino acids.

This clone came up a few times. The rearrangement uses TRBV3-1 and TRBJ2-7, with D possibly being TRBD2 (5 bases). The CDR3 is 15 amino acids. Germline CDR1 is LGHDT and CDR2 is YNNKEL (reference sequence). Trimming took 5 bases from V and 5 from J, leaving 19 bases between them. This CDR3 is CASSSFGESRHEQYF. The CDR3 DNA reads as TGTGCCAGCAGCTCTTTCGGGGAGTCCCGCCACGAGCAGTACTTC.

Here the CDR3 DNA reads TGTGCCAGCAGTTACCGTTATGGCTACACCTTC. This gives the protein CASSYRYGYTF. This chain joins TRBV6-2 or TRBV6-3 and TRBJ1-2; D uncertain. V was clipped by 2 bases and J by 5 bases, with 3 bases between them. Germline V CDR1 and CDR2: MNHEY, SVGEGT. The CDR3 length is 11 residues.

This clone was picked up many times. V is TRBV7-4 and J is TRBJ2-7, with TRBD1 identical over 9 bases. Per germline, CDR1 SGHVT and CDR2 SQSDAQ. J was trimmed by 7 bases and V by 0 bases; bases with no gene match: 4. The CDR3 runs to 14 residues. The CDR3 region is CASSLAHRGREQYF. CDR3 DNA: TGTGCCAGCAGCTTAGCCCACAGGGGGCGGGAGCAGTACTTC.

This clone was seen many times. The chain is built from TRBV7-2 and TRBJ2-5; D perhaps matches TRBD2 (6 bases). This CDR3 has 17 amino acids. CDR1 SGHTA and CDR2 FQGNSA come from the germline V gene. Between the trimmed V and J ends, which lost 1 base and 3 bases, there was a span of 18 bases. The CDR3 bases are TGTGCCAGCAGCTTAGGAGTTCTAGCGTTAGCGAAAGAGACCCAGTACTTC. Encoded protein: CASSLGVLALAKETQYF.

This clone was recorded many times. The chain has TRBV11-2 and TRBJ2-7, with 7 bases identical to TRBD2. This CDR3 comprises 18 residues. V shed 0 bases, J shed 0 bases, and the junction held 11 bases outside the gene matches. Looked up from germline, CDR1 is SGHAT and CDR2 is FQNNGV. DNA for the CDR3: TGTGCCAGCAGCTTAGATCTGGCGGCGGGAGAAATCTCCTACGAGCAGTACTTC. Translation gives CASSLDLAAGEISYEQYF.